The 5 T cell receptor beta chains in this list originate from one sample, sequenced in a study of blood T cell repertoires in COVID-19. Libraries were prepared by immunoSEQ multiplex PCR; TCRdb keeps only in-frame clonotypes and omits some of them. The sample contains 30,000 to 35,000 clones, about 88% of which appear only once. Source material: peripheral blood. The receptors shown here come from a man aged 70 or older with acute or convalescent COVID-19.

This chain joins TRBV5-1 and TRBJ2-1, with a possible D match to TRBD2 (5 bases). Germline V CDR1 and CDR2: SGHRS, YFSETQ. This CDR3 region has 11 residues. In DNA form, the CDR3 reads TGCTCCTCGTCGGGGAGATATGAGCAGTTCTTC. It encodes CSSSGRYEQFF.

This sequence joins TRBV7-9 and TRBJ2-7; D gene uncertain. CDR1 and CDR2 from the germline V gene are SEHNR and FQNEAQ (reference sequence). Trimming removed 5 bases from V and 4 bases from J, with 9 bases in between. The length of the CDR3 is 12 residues. CDR3 nucleotide sequence: TGTGCCAGCAGCCGAGGCAGTTACGAGCAGTACTTC. Translating gives CASSRGSYEQYF.

The rearrangement uses TRBV7-9 and TRBJ1-1; TRBD1 might be the D (5 bases). V gave up 6 bases and J gave up 6 bases, with 20 bases separating them. CDR3 length: 15 amino acids. CDR1 and CDR2 (germline): SEHNR, FQNEAQ (reference sequence). The CDR3 DNA reads as TGTGCCAGCAGTCGGGTGCTGGGGGGGTCGCCTGAAGCTTTCTTT. Amino acid sequence: CASSRVLGGSPEAFF.

The chain is built from TRBV10-2 and TRBJ2-5; 15 bases agree with TRBD2. With V trimmed by 6 bases and J by 5 bases, 13 bases remained unmatched. The CDR3 consists of 18 residues. The germline V gene has CDR1 WSHSY and CDR2 SAAADI. CDR3 region: CASREGLAGGRRRETQYF. The CDR3 region has the DNA TGCGCCAGCAGAGAGGGACTAGCGGGGGGCCGCCGTCGGGAGACCCAGTACTTC.

The chain links TRBV7-3 to TRBJ2-1; D unclear. Germline V gives CDR1 SGHTA, CDR2 FQGTGA. CDR3 length: 14 amino acids. Trimming removed 5 bases at V and 7 bases at J, with 15 bases between. CDR3 loop: CASSVQATVNEQFF. DNA of the CDR3: TGTGCCAGCAGCGTTCAAGCGACGGTTAATGAGCAGTTCTTC.